Each of the 6 T cell receptor beta chains below was sequenced from the same sample in a study of brain T cells in children with intractable seizures. Libraries were prepared by immunoSEQ multiplex PCR; TCRdb keeps only in-frame clonotypes and omits some of them. The sample lists 300,000 to 400,000 clones; more than 85% were seen once. Time point of the sample: blood from clinic visit 5 months post-surgery; TSC patient then seizure free. The material was peripheral blood, obtained more than 4 months after surgery. The receptors originated from a boy under three years old with tuberous sclerosis and intractable seizures.

The V and J genes are TRBV10-2 and TRBJ2-1; D remains ambiguous. The CDR3 spans 13 residues. The V and J ends lost 4 bases and 13 bases respectively, with 17 bases between them. CDR1 and CDR2 (germline): WSHSY, SAAADI. The CDR3 coding sequence is TGCGCCAGCAGTGCCGGAGTAGAGCTCCAACAGTTCTTC. This translates into CASSAGVELQQFF.

The rearrangement joins TRBV12-5 to TRBJ2-1; D is ambiguous. V gave up 7 bases and J gave up 5 bases, with 15 bases separating them. The CDR3 is 14 amino acids. Per the germline V gene, CDR1 is LGHNT and CDR2 is FRNRAP. Written as DNA, the CDR3 is TGTGCTAGTGCCCGTGAAAGAGGCCACAATGAGCAGTTCTTC. Translation: CASARERGHNEQFF.

The chain joins TRBV9 to TRBJ2-5, with 8 bases aligning to TRBD2. The CDR3 covers 15 residues. Germline CDR1 SGDLS, CDR2 YYNGEE. V shed 4 bases and J 1 base; nucleotides not matched to a gene: 6. CDR3 nucleotides: TGTGCCAGCAGCTCCGGGGGGGTGGTCCAAGAGACCCAGTACTTC. It codes for CASSSGGVVQETQYF. The variable domain in full, with the rest retrieved from reference TRBV9 and TRBJ2-5, is DSGVTQTPKHLITATGQRVTLRCSPRSGDLSVYWYQQSLDQGLQFLIQYYNGEERAKGNILERFSAQQFPDLHSELNLSSLELGDSALYFCASSSGGVVQETQYFGPGTRLLVL.

The V call is TRBV4-2, the J call TRBJ2-1; 8 nucleotides line up with TRBD2. This CDR3 region has 13 residues. With V trimmed by 2 bases and J by 9 bases, 3 bases remained unmatched. CDR1 and CDR2 (germline): LGHNA, YNFKEQ. CDR3 sequence: CASSQREGGEQFF. The CDR3 bases are TGTGCCAGCAGCCAACGGGAGGGGGGTGAGCAGTTCTTC.

The chain is built from TRBV10-3 and TRBJ1-2, with 8 bases that match TRBD1. The CDR3 runs 14 residues. In germline, CDR1 is ENHRY, CDR2 SYGVKD. Trimming cost V 4 bases and J 5 bases; bases outside gene matches: 6. DNA for the CDR3: TGTGCCATCAGTGGATCCGGACAGGGTTATGGCTACACCTTC. It is translated as CAISGSGQGYGYTF.

CDR3 region: CATSQMGEQYF. The CDR3 nucleotides read TGTGCCACCAGCCAAATGGGCGAGCAGTACTTC. The gene calls are TRBV15 and TRBJ2-7, with D unclear. The ends were cut back, 5 bases at V and 6 bases at J, with 8 bases in the middle. CDR3 length equals 11 residues. Germline CDR1 and CDR2: LNHNV and YYDKDF (reference sequence). The whole variable domain, filled in from reference TRBV15 and TRBJ2-7, reads DAMVIQNPRYQVTQFGKPVTLSCSQTLNHNVMYWYQQKSSQAPKLLFHYYDKDFNNEADTPDNFQSRRPNTSFCFLDIRSPGLGDTAMYLCATSQMGEQYFGPGTRLTVT.